A single sample is the source of the 24 T cell receptor beta chains below, sequenced in a study of regulatory T cells in long-lasting Graves disease. Time point here: persistent/refractory GD, antithyroid drugs over 5 years with positive TRAb. Generation of the TCR library employed RNA extracted from PBMCs. Relying on iRepertoire HTBI primers and Arm-PCR of CDR3 regions, the team built TCR beta libraries. TCRdb independently ran MiXCR on the multiplex PCR reads; one entry per CDR3 protein. The data contain roughly 430,000 distinct CDR3 sequences, roughly 23% of them singletons. The sequences come from peripheral blood mononuclear cells (PBMCs), collected when the disease was refractory, from a patient treated with antithyroid drugs. Source of these receptors: a female donor with Graves disease.

The chain couples TRBV2 to TRBJ2-3, with 13 positions matching TRBD2. CDR1 is SNHLY, CDR2 FYNNEI, per germline. The CDR3 totals 20 residues. V lost 4 bases to trimming and J lost 0 bases; unmatched junction nucleotides: 13. DNA of the CDR3: TGTGCCAGCAGTGGACGACTAGCGGGAGGACCTATCACTAGCACAGATACGCAGTATTTT. This translates into CASSGRLAGGPITSTDTQYF.

This clonotype was counted ten times or more. The rearrangement uses TRBV11-2 and TRBJ1-1, with D possibly TRBD1 on 6 matching bases. CDR1 and CDR2 from the germline V gene are SGHAT and FQNNGV. V lost 6 bases and J lost 7, with 15 bases in between. The CDR3 is made up of 13 amino acids. CDR3 DNA: TGTGCCAGCAGACTAGCCGGGACATTTGAAGCTTTCTTT. Protein: CASRLAGTFEAFF.

The chain employs TRBV7-2 and TRBJ1-6; no reliable D call. Germline V gene sequence: CDR1 SGHTA, CDR2 FQGNSA. The CDR3 consists of 13 residues. Trimming removed 4 bases from V and 7 bases from J, with 8 bases in between. CDR3 region: CASSSDGNSPLHF. The CDR3 bases are TGTGCCAGCAGCTCCGACGGGAATTCACCCCTCCACTTT.

The chain has TRBV3-1 and TRBJ2-5; TRBD1 agrees at 9 bases. CDR3 length: 17 amino acids. The V gene end was trimmed by 2 bases and the J gene end by 2 bases; junction bases not matched to a gene: 9. Looked up from germline, CDR1 is LGHDT and CDR2 is YNNKEL (reference sequence). The CDR3 DNA sequence: TGTGCCAGCAGCCAAATATACCGGGACAGGGAGCAAGAGACCCAGTACTTC. Its translation is CASSQIYRDREQETQYF.

A note on this clonotype: One end of the junction is discordant with germline, which a read error may explain. The chain's CDR3 is CASSPLGGMNTEAFF. The CDR3 nucleotides read TGTGCCAGCAGCCCCCTCGGGGGAATGAACACTGAAGCTTTCTTT. The chain carries TRBV5-1 and TRBJ1-1, with a tentative D call TRBD1 (5 bases). This CDR3 has 15 residues. CDR1 SGHRS and CDR2 YFSETQ come from the germline V gene. Supplemented by reference TRBV5-1 and TRBJ1-1, the full variable domain reads KAGVTQTPRYLIKTRGQQVTLSCSPISGHRSVSWYQQTPGQGLQFLFEYFSETQRNKGNFPGRFSGRQFSNSRSEMNVSTLELGDSALYLCASSPLGGMNTEAFFGQGTRLTVV.

This clonotype was seen a handful of times. One end of the junction does not line up with germline, which may come from a read error. This chain joins TRBV9 and TRBJ1-1; D gene ambiguous. The CDR3 length is 14 residues. Germline CDR1 SGDLS, CDR2 YYNGEE. The CDR3 DNA is TGTGCCAGCAGCCCACCCCTGAGGAACTCTGAAGCTTTCTTT. Translation: CASSPPLRNSEAFF. The variable domain in full, completed from reference TRBV9 and TRBJ1-1, reads DSGVTQTPKHLITATGQRVTLRCSPRSGDLSVYWYQQSLDQGLQFLIQYYNGEERAKGNILERFSAQQFPDLHSELNLSSLELGDSALYFCASSPPLRNSEAFFGQGTRLTVV.

Worth noting for this clonotype: A single base separates this from a much larger clone, so it may be a read error. The chain recombines TRBV28 with TRBJ1-2; D remains ambiguous. The CDR3 is 14 residues long. In germline, CDR1 is MDHEN, CDR2 SYDVKM. This CDR3 reads CASSPLGGAYGHTF. The DNA for the CDR3 is TGTGCCAGCAGTCCCCTCGGTGGCGCGTATGGCCACACCTTC.

There are many counts of this clonotype. The chain combines TRBV12-3 or TRBV12-4 with TRBJ2-7; 10 bases agree with TRBD1. With V trimmed by 6 bases and J by 4 bases, 9 bases remained unmatched. CDR3 size: 15 residues. The CDR3 region has the DNA TGTGCCAGCAGGGGTGGACAGGGGGAGTTATACGAGCAGTACTTC. Residues: CASRGGQGELYEQYF.

This clonotype was observed many times. The J gene is TRBJ2-7, the V gene TRBV7-8; possibly TRBD1 for D (5 bases). V was clipped by 2 bases and J by 1 base, with 9 bases between them. Germline CDR1 SGHVS, CDR2 FQNEAQ. The CDR3 is 14 amino acids. This chain's CDR3 is CASSLLQDSYEQYF. CDR3 DNA: TGTGCCAGCAGCTTATTACAGGATTCCTACGAGCAGTACTTC. Complete variable domain (other parts from reference TRBV7-8 and TRBJ2-7): GAGVSQSPRYKVAKRGQDVALRCDPISGHVSLFWYQQALGQGPEFLTYFQNEAQLDKSGLPSDRFFAERPEGSVSTLKIQRTQQEDSAVYLCASSLLQDSYEQYFGPGTRLTVT.

This clonotype was detected many times. Here the CDR3 reads CASGILNTEAFF. CDR3 coding DNA: TGTGCCAGCGGCATACTGAACACTGAAGCTTTCTTT. This chain uses TRBV2 with TRBJ1-1; D call uncertain. The CDR3 runs to 12 residues. The ends were cut back, 8 bases at V and 0 bases at J, with 7 bases in the middle. The germline V gene encodes CDR1 SNHLY and CDR2 FYNNEI.

This clonotype was detected a few times. The chain couples TRBV4-1 to TRBJ2-1; D remains unclear. V shed 3 bases and J shed 2 bases, with 8 bases lying between them. The CDR3 covers 14 residues. Germline V CDR1 and CDR2: MGHRA, YSYEKL. Written as DNA, the CDR3 is TGCGCCAGCAGCCATCTAGGAGCCTACAATGAGCAGTTCTTC. Its translation is CASSHLGAYNEQFF.

Turning to this clonotype: Only one base separates this from a far larger clonotype, so it likely reflects a read error. The gene calls are TRBV6-4 and TRBJ1-1, with unresolved D. The V gene's germline CDR1 is MRHNA and CDR2 SNTAGT. The CDR3 runs to 13 residues. The CDR3 reads CASSFDLNIEAFF. The CDR3 region has the DNA TGTGCCAGCAGTTTTGACTTGAACATTGAAGCTTTCTTT.

There are a few counts of this clonotype. The chain joins TRBV12-3 or TRBV12-4 to TRBJ2-7; D unclear. With 7 bases removed from V and 4 bases from J, the gap between germline ends came to 11 bases. CDR3 size: 12 residues. As DNA, the CDR3 is TGTGCCAGCAACGGCGGTGGGTACGAGCAGTACTTC. It codes for CASNGGGYEQYF.

This clonotype was seen only a few times. The gene calls are TRBV4-1 and TRBJ2-7; D perhaps matches TRBD1 (5 bases). The ends were cut back, 0 bases at V and 5 bases at J, with 8 bases in the middle. The CDR3 runs 13 residues. Germline-derived CDR1 and CDR2 are MGHRA and YSYEKL. CDR3 region: CASSQEGVHEQYF. The CDR3 DNA follows: TGCGCCAGCAGCCAAGAAGGGGTTCACGAGCAGTACTTC.

The J gene is TRBJ2-7, the V gene TRBV20-1; 8 positions match TRBD1. The length of the CDR3 is 14 residues. Trimming cost V 3 bases and J 1 base; bases outside gene matches: 5. Per the germline V gene, CDR1 is DFQATT and CDR2 is SNEGSKA (reference sequence). CDR3 loop: CSASSGGESYEQYF. The CDR3 bases are TGCAGTGCTAGCTCAGGGGGCGAGTCCTACGAGCAGTACTTC.

There are many counts of this clonotype. V usage is TRBV5-1 and J usage is TRBJ2-7; D is ambiguous. This CDR3 region has 13 residues. Germline values: CDR1 SGHRS, CDR2 YFSETQ. V was shortened by 2 bases and J by 3 bases, with 9 bases between the two germline ends. CDR3 loop: CASSLNEDYEQYF. CDR3 DNA sequence: TGCGCCAGCAGCTTAAACGAGGACTACGAGCAGTACTTC.

The V and J genes are TRBV18 and TRBJ1-6, with D unclear. This CDR3 spans 13 amino acids. Per germline, CDR1 KGHSH and CDR2 LQKENI. Trimming removed 2 bases at V and 7 bases at J, with 6 bases between. The CDR3 DNA sequence: TGTGCCAGCTCACCAACCGTCAATTCACCCCTCCACTTT. Residues: CASSPTVNSPLHF.

This clonotype was seen a few times. The chain couples TRBV7-8 to TRBJ2-2; 10 bases align to TRBD2. V lost 1 base, J lost 2 bases, and 16 bases stayed unmatched. CDR1 and CDR2 (germline): SGHVS, FQNEAQ. The CDR3 extends over 21 amino acids. The CDR3 sequence: CASSLEYRGLASKINTGELFF. CDR3 coding DNA: TGTGCCAGCAGCTTAGAGTACCGGGGACTAGCGTCCAAAATAAACACCGGGGAGCTGTTTTTT.

J is TRBJ2-1 and V is TRBV19, with 7 positions matching TRBD2. Trimming cost V 10 bases and J 6 bases; bases outside gene matches: 12. The CDR3 contains 14 residues. CDR1 and CDR2 (germline): LNHDA, SQIVND (reference sequence). CDR3 DNA sequence: TGTGCCACCTTGTTAGCGGGTTTCCGCAATGAGCAGTTCTTC. It yields the protein CATLLAGFRNEQFF. Complete variable domain (other parts from reference TRBV19 and TRBJ2-1): DGGITQSPKYLFRKEGQNVTLSCEQNLNHDAMYWYRQDPGQGLRLIYYSQIVNDFQKGDIAEGYSVSREKKESFPLTVTSAQKNPTAFYLCATLLAGFRNEQFFGPGTRLTVL.

This clonotype has a handful of counts. The V gene is TRBV27, the J gene TRBJ2-5; possibly TRBD1 for D (6 bases). CDR1 and CDR2 (germline): MNHEY, SMNVEV (reference sequence). The CDR3 runs 16 residues. V lost 4 bases and J lost 2, with 17 bases in between. CDR3 loop: CASSSLQGSQQETQYF. The DNA of the CDR3 is TGTGCCAGCAGTTCATTACAGGGATCCCAGCAAGAGACCCAGTACTTC.

As concerns this clonotype: A much larger clone differs from this one at a single base, so this may be a read error. The chain recombines TRBV7-8 with TRBJ2-2; D ambiguous. The ends were cut back, 1 base at V and 4 bases at J, with 10 bases in the middle. The CDR3 extends over 15 amino acids. CDR1 and CDR2 (germline): SGHVS, FQNEAQ. Here the CDR3 reads CASSLEISCTGELFF. DNA of the CDR3: TGTGCCAGCAGCTTAGAGATTAGCTGCACCGGGGAGCTGTTTTTT.

The V call is TRBV19, the J call TRBJ2-7, with TRBD1 matching over 9 bases. Germline V lookup: CDR1 LNHDA, CDR2 SQIVND (reference sequence). The CDR3 extends over 14 amino acids. J was trimmed by 6 bases and V by 7 bases; bases with no gene match: 10. CDR3 sequence (DNA): TGTGCCAGTACCCAGCCTAGACAGGGGGGCGAGCAGTACTTC. Protein sequence: CASTQPRQGGEQYF.

Only a few counts were recorded for this clonotype. The V gene is TRBV27, the J gene TRBJ2-2, with 8 bases aligning to TRBD2. The CDR3 consists of 14 residues. The V segment lost 2 bases and the J segment 6 bases; nucleotides outside the gene matches: 2. In germline, CDR1 is MNHEY, CDR2 SMNVEV (reference sequence). The CDR3 spells CASSLRTSPGELFF. The CDR3 DNA is TGTGCCAGCAGTTTAAGGACTAGCCCCGGGGAGCTGTTTTTT.

This clonotype was found a few times. V and J are TRBV12-3 or TRBV12-4 and TRBJ2-7; D unclear. V was shortened by 1 base and J by 7 bases, with 11 bases between the two germline ends. The CDR3 covers 13 residues. Here the CDR3 DNA reads TGTGCCAGCAGTTTAGGTCGGCACTTGGAGCAGTACTTC. Translation gives CASSLGRHLEQYF.